Listed below are T cell receptor beta chains from one sample, sequenced in a study of blood T cell repertoires in COVID-19. Some clones are missing from TCRdb's copy, which holds only in-frame ones; the method was immunoSEQ multiplex PCR. The sample yields about 270,000 clones, 86% seen once. The sequencing sample was made of peripheral blood. The receptors originated from a woman in her 70s with COVID-19, enrolled during active disease. Both conserved end residues are part of each CDR3. The order of the fields is D gene, V gene, J gene, CDR3 protein. The D gene is left open where the match is weak.

D: NA; V: TRBV29-1; J: TRBJ1-1; CDR3: CSVEGLLFTEAFF
D: TRBD1; V: TRBV9; J: TRBJ1-4; CDR3: CASTLGRGDEKLFF
D: NA; V: TRBV6-5; J: TRBJ2-2; CDR3: CASSPYTGELFF
D: NA; V: TRBV10-3; J: TRBJ1-1; CDR3: CAISDSMSVAGAFF
D: TRBD2; V: TRBV6-5; J: TRBJ2-3; CDR3: CASSYQMIAGDTQYF
D: NA; V: TRBV29-1; J: TRBJ1-2; CDR3: CSVEDKTGLWYGYTF
D: NA; V: TRBV19; J: TRBJ1-5; CDR3: CASSMGYRVNQPQHF
D: NA; V: TRBV24-1; J: TRBJ1-6; CDR3: CATSAGGYSPLHF
D: TRBD1; V: TRBV9; J: TRBJ1-2; CDR3: CASSLGTAGPIYGYTF
D: NA; V: TRBV7-2; J: TRBJ2-3; CDR3: CASAGLQGFSTDTQYF
D: TRBD1; V: TRBV4-1; J: TRBJ2-7; CDR3: CASSQPGQGKGNEQYF
D: NA; V: TRBV3-1/TRBV3-2; J: TRBJ2-3; CDR3: CASSLRGTDTQYF
D: NA; V: TRBV28; J: TRBJ1-1; CDR3: CASSHDRLGTAEAFF
D: NA; V: TRBV4-2; J: TRBJ1-1; CDR3: CASSQDVIGSTEAFF
D: NA; V: TRBV19; J: TRBJ1-2; CDR3: CASSRWSGDSNYGYTF
D: NA; V: TRBV3-1/TRBV3-2; J: TRBJ1-1; CDR3: CASSQQGGAEAFF
D: TRBD2; V: TRBV27; J: TRBJ2-1; CDR3: CASSLWAGGYNEQFF